This note documents a single T cell receptor (beta chain) sequence. cDNA synthesis used the whole RNA isolate, giving expressed TCRB sequences. Libraries were prepared by immunoSEQ multiplex PCR; TCRdb keeps only in-frame clonotypes and omits some of them. This table holds 350,000 or so clones, 20% found once. These data come from a study of beta chain features in type 1 diabetes. Based on CD45RO/CCR7/CD25/CD127/CD95/CD27, CD4+ regulatory, stem cell-like memory, naive and central memory cells were sorted. Trimming removed 6 bases at V and 8 bases at J, with 18 bases between. Germline V lookup: CDR1 LNHDA, CDR2 SQIVND (reference sequence). This CDR3 region has 14 residues.

This chain links TRBV19 with TRBJ2-3, with a possible D match to TRBD2 (5 bases). The sequence was collected from a woman younger than 35 in good health. Sequencing was carried out using naive CD4+ T cells from blood. CDR3 DNA: TGTGCCAGTAGCCGTGCGTTGAGGGCAAGTACGCAGTATTTT. Protein: CASSRALRASTQYF.